The clone carrying this TCR beta chain showed up many times. Its antigen is unidentified. From RNA transcripts, TCR beta CDR3 regions were amplified. Primed by the HTBI set, a first-round RT-PCR was run on the TCR CDR3. TCRdb reprocessed the multiplex PCR reads via MiXCR and lists one record per CDR3 protein. The sample records 250,000 to 300,000 distinct CDR3 sequences, approximately 15% being singletons. The data are from a study of T cells in Graves' hyperthyroidism and ophthalmopathy. Across the study: The authors collected peripheral blood at initial diagnosis, before any treatment. Study-wide results and limits: Classification by a 13 V-J model distinguished ophthalmopathy from stable hyperthyroidism.

The authors took PBMCs from over 8.5 ml fresh peripheral blood. Germline V gives CDR1 MDHEN, CDR2 SYDVKM. V lost 6 bases and J lost 6; bases outside the gene matches: 13. The CDR3 runs 17 residues. Sequencing was carried out using blood. The chain carries TRBV28 and TRBJ1-4, with 10 nucleotides matching TRBD1. This TCR was recovered from a woman aged 40 to 50 with Graves' hyperthyroidism that later progressed to Graves' ophthalmopathy. This CDR3 reads CASSLRYDRGRDEKLFF. The CDR3 bases are TGTGCCAGCAGCCTCCGGTATGACAGGGGGCGAGATGAAAAACTGTTTTTT.